The rows below give T cell receptor beta chains drawn from one sample of a study of cytomegalovirus exposure and HLA in healthy donors. Measured with immunoSEQ multiplex PCR; TCRdb has only the in-frame clones, and not every one. The sample includes around 190,000 clones, about four fifths of them seen just once. The material sequenced was PBMCs. Receptors were obtained from a man between 18 and 35 years old in good health and CMV-seronegative. Both conserved end residues are trimmed from each CDR3. The order of the fields is D gene, V gene, J gene, CDR3 protein. A D gene is named only where the DNA matches it firmly.

>TRBD1|TRBV28|TRBJ2-1
ASKLPRGQVSYNEQF
>-|TRBV30|TRBJ1-1
AWEAVLNTEAF
>TRBD2|TRBV30|TRBJ2-1
AWNWGAGGYEQF
>-|TRBV21-1|TRBJ2-5
ASSGGQLQETQY
>TRBD1|TRBV7-6|TRBJ2-7
ASSFSTGSYEQY
>TRBD2|TRBV19|TRBJ2-5
ASSIGLAGGVQETQY
>-|TRBV25-1|TRBJ1-2
ASSELGGANNYGYT
>TRBD1|TRBV28|TRBJ2-1
ASCRTGRLGRNEQF
>TRBD2|TRBV7-2|TRBJ2-3
ASSLGVLTLAGGTDTQY
>TRBD1|TRBV6-6|TRBJ2-3
ASRNRQGTDTQY
>TRBD1|TRBV6-4|TRBJ2-7
ASSAGQGASEQY
>TRBD1|TRBV6-1|TRBJ1-2
ASSKDRGLQGYT
>TRBD2|TRBV19|TRBJ2-7
ASKKSGIGSYEQY
>-|TRBV2|TRBJ1-2
ASSEGGNYGYT
>-|TRBV6-5|TRBJ2-7
ASSYRQSYEQY
>TRBD2|TRBV28|TRBJ2-1
ASSFAGRLSNEQF
>-|TRBV6-5|TRBJ2-5
ASSYSSAKRETQY
>-|TRBV27|TRBJ2-2
ASSLGTGLETGELF
>TRBD1|TRBV7-8|TRBJ2-7
ASTRDRGRRLPYEQY
>TRBD2|TRBV19|TRBJ2-5
ASTGGVPPQETQY
>-|TRBV5-4|TRBJ1-5
ASRGGGPNSNQPQH
>-|TRBV6-5|TRBJ2-5
ASSYSIRAGTETQY
>-|TRBV28|TRBJ2-2
ASSFHRDTGELF
>-|TRBV6-1|TRBJ2-1
ASSEAWFSSYNEQF
>-|TRBV5-1|TRBJ2-5
ASCRGRDRGGETQY
>-|TRBV27|TRBJ2-1
ASSLFSGSGANEQF
>-|TRBV4-2|TRBJ2-3
ASSQDLPLEAGTQY
>TRBD1|TRBV5-1|TRBJ2-5
ASSRDRVIETQY
>-|TRBV29-1|TRBJ2-1
SVDMRPYNEQF
>TRBD1|TRBV29-1|TRBJ2-5
SVQPGQGVGTQY
>-|TRBV15|TRBJ1-5
ATSRDRGSNQPQH
>-|TRBV14|TRBJ2-7
ASSQDLNWQGRSYEQY
>-|TRBV19|TRBJ1-5
ASSIDLTGNQPQH
>-|TRBV7-2|TRBJ2-3
ASSLGRLDTQY
>-|TRBV12-1|TRBJ1-5
ASSFWEDRDQPQH
>-|TRBV4-2|TRBJ1-3
ASSQEATWGTGNTIY
>-|TRBV4-1|TRBJ2-7
ASSQDSPQGEEQY
>TRBD1|TRBV18|TRBJ2-7
ASSTTGGFYEQY
>TRBD1|TRBV30|TRBJ2-7
AWISVPGQSYEQY
>-|TRBV2|TRBJ1-2
ASSVGRTSYGYT
>-|TRBV5-6|TRBJ1-1
ASSLGGGTEAF
>-|TRBV15|TRBJ1-5
ATSRGRGSPGKEPQH